This TCR beta chain was captured in a study of cytomegalovirus exposure and HLA in healthy donors. Study conclusions and caveats: Accounts indicate the classifier identified cytomegalovirus status with strong specificity and sensitivity.

After removal of 7 bases from V and 2 bases from J, the junction contained 4 bases not matched to a gene. The CDR3 loop spans 13 amino acids. Germline V gene lookup returns CDR1 SQVTM and CDR2 ANQGSEA. As to this clone: Its antigen is currently unknown.

Sequencing used immunoSEQ multiplex PCR; TCRdb keeps in-frame clones, though not all of them. The repertoire has under 300,000 clones, 90% of them found once; the top ten carry under 0.4%. The chain joins TRBV29-1 to TRBJ2-5, with 10 nucleotides matching TRBD1. The sequence derives from a woman aged 18-30 years in good health and CMV-seronegative. Sequencing used PBMCs. The CDR3 spells CSDGDRGQETQYF. As DNA, the CDR3 is TGCAGCGATGGGGACAGGGGTCAAGAGACCCAGTACTTC.